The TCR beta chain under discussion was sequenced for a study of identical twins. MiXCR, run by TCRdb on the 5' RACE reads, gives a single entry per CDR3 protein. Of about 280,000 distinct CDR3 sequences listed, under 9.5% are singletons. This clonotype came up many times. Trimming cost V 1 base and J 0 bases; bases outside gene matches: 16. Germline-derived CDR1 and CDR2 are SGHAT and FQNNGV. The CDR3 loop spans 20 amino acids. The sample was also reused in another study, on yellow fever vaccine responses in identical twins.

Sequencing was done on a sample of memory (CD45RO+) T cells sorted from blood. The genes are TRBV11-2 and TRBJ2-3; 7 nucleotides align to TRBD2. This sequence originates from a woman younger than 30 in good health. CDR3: CASSLGDSGLLSGSTDTQYF. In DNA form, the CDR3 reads TGTGCCAGCAGCTTAGGTGATAGCGGGCTACTCTCGGGGAGCACAGATACGCAGTATTTT.